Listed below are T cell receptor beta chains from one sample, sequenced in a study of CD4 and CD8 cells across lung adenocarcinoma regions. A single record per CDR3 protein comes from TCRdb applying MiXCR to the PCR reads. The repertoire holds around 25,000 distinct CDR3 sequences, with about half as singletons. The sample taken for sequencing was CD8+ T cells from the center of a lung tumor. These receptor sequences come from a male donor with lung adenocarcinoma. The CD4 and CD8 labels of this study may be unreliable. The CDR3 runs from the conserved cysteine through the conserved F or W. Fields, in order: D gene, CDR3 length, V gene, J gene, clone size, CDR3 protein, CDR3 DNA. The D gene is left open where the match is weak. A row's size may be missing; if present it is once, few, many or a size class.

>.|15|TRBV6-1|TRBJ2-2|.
CASKTGQSNTGELFF
TGTGCCAGCAAGACGGGACAATCGAACACCGGGGAGCTGTTTTTT
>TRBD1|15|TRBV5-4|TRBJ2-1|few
CASSPQGALSNEQFF
TGTGCCAGCAGCCCGCAGGGGGCGCTTAGCAATGAGCAGTTCTTC
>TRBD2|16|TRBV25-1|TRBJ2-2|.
CASSATGTSGTGELFF
TGTGCCAGCAGCGCTACCGGGACTAGCGGGACCGGGGAGCTGTTTTTT
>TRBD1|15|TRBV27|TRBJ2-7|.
CASSSPGTGYYEQYF
TGTGCCAGCAGTTCACCCGGGACAGGGTACTACGAGCAGTACTTC
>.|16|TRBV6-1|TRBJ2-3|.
CASRDIQAVGTDAQYF
TGTGCCAGCAGGGACATCCAGGCTGTGGGCACAGATGCGCAGTACTTT
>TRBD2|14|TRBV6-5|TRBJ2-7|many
CASRPLAGGYEQYF
TGTGCCAGCAGACCCCTAGCGGGAGGCTACGAGCAGTACTTC
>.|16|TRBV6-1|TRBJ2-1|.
CASRETQTMRTNEQFF
TGTGCCAGCAGGGAAACCCAGACTATGAGGACCAATGAGCAGTTCTTC
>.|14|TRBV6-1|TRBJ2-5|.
CARRGGLDKDTQYF
TGTGCCAGGCGCGGGGGCCTAGACAAAGACACTCAGTACTTC
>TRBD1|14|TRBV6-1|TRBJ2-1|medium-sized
CASREWTGGGEQFF
TGTGCCAGCAGGGAATGGACAGGGGGGGGTGAGCAGTTCTTC
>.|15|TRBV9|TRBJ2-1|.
CASSVGTSNANEQFF
TGTGCCAGCAGCGTAGGAACTAGCAATGCAAATGAGCAGTTCTTC
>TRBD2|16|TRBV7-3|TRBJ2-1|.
CASSIKTSGRKDEQFF
TGTGCCAGCAGCATTAAAACTAGCGGGAGGAAAGATGAGCAGTTCTTC
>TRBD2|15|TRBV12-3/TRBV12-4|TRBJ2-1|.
CASSPGTSGIGEQFF
TGTGCCAGCAGTCCTGGGACTAGCGGGATCGGAGAGCAGTTCTTC
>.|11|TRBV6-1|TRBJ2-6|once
CASARPNTQTF
TGTGCGAGCGCCCGGCCCAATACGCAGACTTTC
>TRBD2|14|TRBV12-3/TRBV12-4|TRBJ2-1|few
CASRPAGDRYEQFF
TGTGCCAGCAGACCTGCGGGGGATCGGTATGAGCAGTTCTTC
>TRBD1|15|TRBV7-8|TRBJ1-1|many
CASSPSQGMNTEAFF
TGTGCCAGCAGCCCCTCACAGGGGATGAACACTGAAGCTTTCTTT
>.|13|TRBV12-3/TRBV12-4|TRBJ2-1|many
CASSFGRDNEQFF
TGTGCCAGCAGTTTCGGACGGGACAATGAGCAGTTCTTC
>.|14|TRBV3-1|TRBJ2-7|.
CASSPRDTSYEQYF
TGTGCCAGCAGCCCGAGGGACACCTCCTACGAGCAGTACTTC
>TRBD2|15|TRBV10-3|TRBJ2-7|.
CAGGSGGGDPETQYF
TGTGCCGGGGGGTCCGGGGGAGGGGACCCAGAGACGCAGTACTTC
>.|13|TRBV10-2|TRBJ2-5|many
CASSTGFQETQYF
TGCGCCAGCAGTACAGGATTCCAAGAGACCCAGTACTTC
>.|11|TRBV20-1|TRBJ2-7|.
CSGGPEEKQYF
TGCAGTGGTGGGCCCGAGGAAAAGCAGTACTTC
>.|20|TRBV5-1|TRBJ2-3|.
CASSLGMGGTDLLHTDTQYF
TGCGCCAGCAGCTTGGGGATGGGCGGGACCGACCTTCTTCACACAGATACGCAGTATTTT
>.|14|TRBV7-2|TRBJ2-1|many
CASSGQGAYNEQFF
TGTGCCAGCAGCGGCCAGGGTGCCTACAATGAGCAGTTCTTC
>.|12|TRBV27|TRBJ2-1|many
CASSLIGNEQFF
TGTGCCAGCAGTTTAATAGGGAATGAGCAGTTCTTC
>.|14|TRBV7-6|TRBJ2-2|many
CATQGTPNTGELFF
TGTGCCACGCAAGGAACTCCGAACACCGGGGAGCTGTTTTTT
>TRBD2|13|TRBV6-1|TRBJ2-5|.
CASTPVAGETQYF
TGTGCCAGCACCCCAGTAGCGGGAGAGACCCAGTACTTC
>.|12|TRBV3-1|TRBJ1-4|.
CASSQDLEKLFF
TGTGCCAGCAGCCAAGATCTTGAAAAACTGTTTTTT
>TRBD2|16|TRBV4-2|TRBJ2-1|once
CASSQDISGISNEQFF
TGTGCCAGCAGCCAAGATATTAGCGGGATCTCCAATGAGCAGTTCTTC
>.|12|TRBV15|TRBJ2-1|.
CATSRERGSSFF
TGTGCCACCAGCAGAGAGCGAGGGAGTTCGTTCTTC
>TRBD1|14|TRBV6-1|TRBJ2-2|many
CASSGGTDTGELFF
TGTGCCAGCAGTGGGGGGACAGACACCGGGGAGCTGTTTTTT
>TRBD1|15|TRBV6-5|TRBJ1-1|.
CASSLATGGYTEAFF
TGTGCCAGCAGTTTGGCGACAGGGGGATATACTGAAGCTTTCTTT
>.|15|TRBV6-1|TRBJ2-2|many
CASSLLARNTGELFF
TGTGCCAGTTCCCTGCTAGCGCGGAACACCGGGGAGCTGTTTTTT
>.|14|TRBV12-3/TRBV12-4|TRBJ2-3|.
CASTQGLAKDTQYF
TGTGCCAGCACCCAAGGGCTAGCTAAGGATACGCAGTATTTT
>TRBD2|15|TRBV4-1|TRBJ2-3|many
CASKSGRARTDTQYF
TGCGCCAGCAAGAGCGGGAGGGCCAGAACAGATACGCAGTATTTT
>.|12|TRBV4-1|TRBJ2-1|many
CAAGTKNNEQFF
TGCGCCGCCGGGACAAAGAACAATGAGCAGTTCTTC
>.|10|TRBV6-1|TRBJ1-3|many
CASMRNTIYF
TGTGCCAGCATGAGGAACACCATATATTTT
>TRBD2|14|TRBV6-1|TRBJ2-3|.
CAGRVAGDQETQYF
TGTGCCGGCAGAGTAGCGGGAGACCAAGAGACGCAGTATTTT
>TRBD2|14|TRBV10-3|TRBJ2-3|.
CAGSGARAPDTQYF
TGTGCGGGCAGCGGGGCGCGTGCCCCAGATACGCAGTATTTT
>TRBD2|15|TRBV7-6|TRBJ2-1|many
CASSLGSGRDNEQFF
TGTGCCAGCAGCTTAGGAAGCGGGAGGGACAATGAGCAGTTCTTC
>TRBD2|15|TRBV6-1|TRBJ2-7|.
CASSPLAGGTDKQYF
TGTGCCAGCAGTCCCTTAGCGGGAGGCACAGACAAGCAGTACTTC
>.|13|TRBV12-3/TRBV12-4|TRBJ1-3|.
CATTGRSGNTIYF
TGTGCCACCACAGGGCGCTCTGGAAACACCATATATTTT
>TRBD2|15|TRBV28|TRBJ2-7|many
CASSPLAEGSYEQYF
TGTGCCAGCAGTCCACTAGCGGAGGGGTCCTACGAGCAGTACTTC
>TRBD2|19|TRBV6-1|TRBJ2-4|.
CASSEKPSGRAWSKNIQYF
TGTGCCAGCAGTGAAAAGCCTAGCGGGAGGGCCTGGTCCAAAAACATTCAGTACTTC
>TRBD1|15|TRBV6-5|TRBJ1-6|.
CASSYSTGDNSPLHF
TGTGCCAGCAGTTACTCGACAGGGGATAATTCACCCCTCCACTTT
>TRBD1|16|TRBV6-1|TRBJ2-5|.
CASSSPGGPSPETQYF
TGTGCCAGCAGCTCCCCAGGGGGCCCTTCCCCAGAGACCCAGTACTTC
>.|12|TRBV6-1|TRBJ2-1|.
CASSANYSELFF
TGTGCCAGCAGCGCGAACTACAGTGAGCTGTTTTTC
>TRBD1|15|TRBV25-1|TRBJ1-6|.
CASSPGTGGNSPLHF
TGTGCCAGCAGCCCCGGGACAGGGGGAAATTCACCCCTCCACTTT
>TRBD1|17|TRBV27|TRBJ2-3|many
CASSRSTGTVGSDTQYF
TGTGCCAGCAGTCGATCAACCGGGACAGTCGGGTCAGATACGCAGTATTTT
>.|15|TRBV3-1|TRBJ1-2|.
CASRPRFQANYGYTF
TGTGCCAGCAGGCCAAGATTTCAGGCGAATTATGGCTACACCTTC
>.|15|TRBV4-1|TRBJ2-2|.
CASSQDFPASGELFF
TGCGCCAGCAGCCAAGATTTCCCCGCGTCCGGGGAGCTGTTTTTT
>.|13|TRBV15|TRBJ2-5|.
CATSRGTAETQYF
TGTGCCACCAGCAGAGGCACGGCCGAGACCCAGTACTTC
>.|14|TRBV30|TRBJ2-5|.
CAGLGGSDNNTQYF
TGTGCGGGGCTCGGGGGCAGTGACAATAACACCCAGTACTTC
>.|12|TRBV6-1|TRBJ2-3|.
CASSPQADTQYF
TGTGCCAGCAGTCCGCAGGCAGATACGCAGTATTTT
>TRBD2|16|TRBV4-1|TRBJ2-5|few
CASSPERGGLVETQYF
TGCGCCAGCAGCCCGGAGAGGGGAGGGTTGGTTGAGACCCAGTACTTC
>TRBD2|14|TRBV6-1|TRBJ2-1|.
CASKGLAGYNEQFF
TGTGCCAGCAAAGGACTAGCGGGCTACAATGAGCAGTTCTTC
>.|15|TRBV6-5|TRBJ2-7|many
CASSYLAPNSYEQYF
TGTGCCAGCAGTTACTTGGCTCCCAACTCCTACGAGCAGTACTTC
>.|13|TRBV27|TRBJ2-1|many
CASSVDWYNEQFF
TGTGCCAGCAGCGTTGACTGGTACAATGAGCAGTTCTTC